The 31 T cell receptor beta chains reported below all come from one sample, sequenced in a study of T cell responses to AZD1222 COVID-19 vaccine (dated by TCRdb to the early 2020s). The library relied on the immunoSEQ multiplex PCR assay. TCRdb re-hosts the immuneACCESS table, in-frame sequences only. Its copies lack some clones; in the studies checked, an unresolved V gene accounts for under half of them, and the cause for the rest is not known. This sample holds roughly 130,000 clones; more than 80% were observed only once. The ten top clones hold about 7.5% of the sample. The sample's time point label, in plain terms: about 28 days (+/-7) after the second vaccine dose. The sample's treatment or condition, from its label and the paper: meningococcal conjugate vaccine given as trial control. Sequenced material: peripheral blood, taken 28 days after the second dose of the MenACWY control vaccine. The receptors originated from an adult who received the MenACWY meningococcal vaccine as a control.

The rearrangement links TRBV27 to TRBJ2-7; D is perhaps TRBD2 (5 bases). The germline V gene encodes CDR1 MNHEY and CDR2 SMNVEV (reference sequence). This CDR3 comprises 17 residues. With 5 bases removed from V and 0 bases from J, the gap between germline ends came to 20 bases. The CDR3 loop reads CASSPELDSASSYEQYF. The CDR3 DNA sequence: TGTGCCAGCAGTCCCGAGTTAGATAGCGCGAGCTCCTACGAGCAGTACTTC.

The chain is built from TRBV7-2 and TRBJ1-5; D not resolved. The germline V gene encodes CDR1 SGHTA and CDR2 FQGNSA. The CDR3 has 15 amino acids. Deletions cut 5 bases from V and 0 bases from J, with 11 bases between. The chain's CDR3 is CASSTSRVSNQPQHF. CDR3 nucleotides: TGTGCCAGCAGCACCAGTCGGGTTAGCAATCAGCCCCAGCATTTT.

The rearrangement joins TRBV3-1 (or the pseudogene TRBV3-2) to TRBJ2-7; perhaps TRBD1 as D (7 bases). Per the germline V gene, CDR1 is LGHDT and CDR2 is YNNKEL (reference sequence). The CDR3 loop spans 15 amino acids. With 0 bases removed from V and 4 bases from J, the gap between germline ends came to 13 bases. For the CDR3, the DNA is TGTGCCAGCAGCCAAGAACCGACAGGGAGGTACGAGCAGTACTTC. Its translation is CASSQEPTGRYEQYF.

The chain joins TRBV30 to TRBJ1-2; D unresolved. This CDR3 is 10 amino acids long. The germline CDR1 and CDR2 sequences are GTSNPN and SVGIG (reference sequence). The ends were cut back, 5 bases at V and 6 bases at J, with 7 bases in the middle. The CDR3, as DNA: TGTGCCTGGGAGAGGGATGGCTACACCTTC. This encodes CAWERDGYTF.

The gene calls are TRBV6-2 or TRBV6-3 and TRBJ2-5; no clear D. The germline gives CDR1 MNHEY, CDR2 SVGEGT. CDR3 size: 14 residues. Trimming took off 6 bases at V and 5 bases at J, with 16 bases between the two ends. CDR3 bases: TGTGCCAGCAGCCTTGGTGGCGGAGTGGAGACCCAGTACTTC. Translated, it gives CASSLGGGVETQYF.

This clone has a handful of counts. The chain has TRBV7-6 and TRBJ1-6; D remains unclear. Germline-derived CDR1 and CDR2 are SGHVS and FNYEAQ. The CDR3 runs 13 residues. V lost 5 bases and J 5 bases, leaving 7 bases between the germline ends. CDR3 sequence: CASSEIDNSPLHF. DNA of the CDR3: TGTGCCAGCAGCGAGATAGATAATTCACCCCTCCACTTT.

The chain links TRBV28 to TRBJ1-2, with a weak D call TRBD1 (5 bases). The germline V and J ends were trimmed by 9 bases and 1 base, with 9 bases remaining between them. The CDR3 covers 12 residues. Germline assignment: CDR1 MDHEN and CDR2 SYDVKM. The CDR3: CASRDHNYGYTF. The DNA of the CDR3 is TGTGCCAGTCGGGACCATAACTATGGCTACACCTTC.

This chain links TRBV28 with TRBJ1-5; D gene uncertain. The CDR3 totals 14 residues. Germline V gene lookup returns CDR1 MDHEN and CDR2 SYDVKM. V was clipped by 3 bases and J by 6 bases, with 12 bases between them. CDR3 DNA: TGTGCCAGCAGTTTTACTCGGGGAATTCAGCCCCAGCATTTT. Translated: CASSFTRGIQPQHF.

V gene TRBV6-6 combines with J gene TRBJ1-2, with TRBD1 matching over 8 bases. Germline CDR1 MNHNY, CDR2 SVGAGI (reference sequence). The length of the CDR3 is 17 residues. The trim removed 5 bases at V and 1 base at J, leaving 12 bases unmatched. In nucleotides, the CDR3 is TGTGCCAGCAGTCCAGCACTTGGGACAGGTCTTAACTATGGCTACACCTTC. This encodes CASSPALGTGLNYGYTF.

This chain links TRBV28 with TRBJ1-2, with 9 bases matching TRBD1. CDR1 is MDHEN, CDR2 SYDVKM, per germline. The CDR3 sequence is 15 residues long. J was trimmed by 8 bases and V by 5 bases; bases with no gene match: 12. CDR3 in amino acids: CASSPPTGGENGYTF. CDR3 DNA: TGTGCCAGCAGTCCACCGACAGGGGGTGAAAACGGCTACACCTTC.

This rearrangement joins TRBV6-5 to TRBJ1-1, with D possibly TRBD1 on 5 matching bases. The CDR3 extends over 14 amino acids. The germline CDR1 and CDR2 sequences are MNHEY and SVGAGI. Trimming took off 9 bases at V and 5 bases at J, with 19 bases between the two ends. CDR3 nucleotide sequence: TGTGCCAGTCGGGACCCGGACCGGAGGACTGAAGCTTTCTTT. It codes for CASRDPDRRTEAFF.

The V call is TRBV3-1 (or the pseudogene TRBV3-2), the J call TRBJ2-1; unclear D gene. V lost 0 bases and J lost 0, with 12 bases in between. This CDR3 spans 17 amino acids. Germline loops: CDR1 LGHDT, CDR2 YNNKEL (reference sequence). The DNA for the CDR3 is TGTGCCAGCAGCCAAGAGAGGCTAGTGAGCTCCTACAATGAGCAGTTCTTC. Translation gives CASSQERLVSSYNEQFF.

The rearrangement uses TRBV9 and TRBJ2-1; 12 nucleotides align to TRBD2. CDR1 and CDR2 (germline): SGDLS, YYNGEE. The junction had 5 bases not matched to a gene; V was cut back by 1 base and J by 9 bases. The CDR3 totals 15 residues. The CDR3 reads CASSVQTSGSGEQFF. DNA of the CDR3: TGTGCCAGCAGCGTACAGACTAGCGGGAGTGGTGAGCAGTTCTTC.

The chain has TRBV7-9 and TRBJ1-2; no clear D gene. Germline V gene sequence: CDR1 SEHNR, CDR2 FQNEAQ (reference sequence). The CDR3 is 14 residues long. V was pared by 0 bases and J by 4 bases, with 9 bases between. The CDR3, as DNA: TGTGCCAGCAGCTTAGCAGGCGCGATCTATGGCTACACCTTC. It specifies CASSLAGAIYGYTF.

The rearrangement uses TRBV11-2 and TRBJ1-1; tentative D call: TRBD1 (6 bases). CDR1 and CDR2 from the germline V gene are SGHAT and FQNNGV. The CDR3 runs to 15 residues. V was cut by 1 base and J by 4 bases, with 13 bases left in between. Written as DNA, the CDR3 is TGTGCCAGCAGCTTAGCCGCCCAAGGGGGCACTGAAGCTTTCTTT. Amino acids: CASSLAAQGGTEAFF. Full variable domain (missing parts from reference TRBV11-2 and TRBJ1-1): EAGVAQSPRYKIIEKRQSVAFWCNPISGHATLYWYQQILGQGPKLLIQFQNNGVVDDSQLPKDRFSAERLKGVDSTLKIQPAKLEDSAVYLCASSLAAQGGTEAFFGQGTRLTVV.

J is TRBJ2-3 and V is TRBV5-1, with D possibly matching TRBD1 (6 bases). V lost 4 bases and J lost 1, with 13 bases in between. The germline V gene has CDR1 SGHRS and CDR2 YFSETQ. The CDR3 totals 15 residues. CDR3: CASSPRTERTDTQYF. The CDR3 nucleotides are TGCGCCAGCAGCCCCCGGACAGAACGCACAGATACGCAGTATTTT.

CDR3 in DNA: TGTGCCAGCAGCCAAGACCAGGGTTTCGGGACCCAGTACTTC. Amino acid sequence: CASSQDQGFGTQYF. The rearrangement links TRBV3-1 (or the pseudogene TRBV3-2) to TRBJ2-5; TRBD1 might be the D (5 bases). Trimming took off 0 bases at V and 7 bases at J, with 12 bases between the two ends. CDR1 LGHDT and CDR2 YNNKEL come from the germline V gene (reference sequence). CDR3 length: 14 amino acids.

Only one count was recorded for this clone. The chain uses TRBV9 and TRBJ2-7; the match to TRBD1 covers 9 bases. The junction had 12 bases not matched to a gene; V was cut back by 5 bases and J by 6 bases. Germline V gene sequence: CDR1 SGDLS, CDR2 YYNGEE. This CDR3 contains 15 residues. The CDR3 DNA reads TGTGCCAGCAGTGCGGTGCGGGACAGGGACGGCGAGCAGTACTTC. Translation gives CASSAVRDRDGEQYF.

The chain recombines TRBV11-1 with TRBJ1-1, with D unresolved. This CDR3 is built from 15 residues. The V end lost 1 base, the J end lost 0 bases, and 9 bases lay between the germline ends. Germline V lookup: CDR1 SGHAT, CDR2 FQDESV (reference sequence). The CDR3 nucleotides are TGTGCCAGCAGCTTAGGCGGGAAATTGAACACTGAAGCTTTCTTT. It yields the protein CASSLGGKLNTEAFF.

This clone was seen once. The rearrangement joins TRBV24-1 to TRBJ2-5; 8 bases fit TRBD1. The CDR3 spans 13 residues. The junction had 5 bases not matched to a gene; V was cut back by 4 bases and J by 8 bases. Germline V gene data show CDR1 as KGHDR and CDR2 as SFDVKD. The CDR3, as DNA: TGTGCCACCAGTGACCCGGGACAGGTCACCCAGTACTTC. Translation: CATSDPGQVTQYF.

This clone was detected a few times. The rearrangement links TRBV28 to TRBJ1-2; no firm D call. V shed 6 bases and J shed 2 bases, with 7 bases lying between them. The CDR3 is 12 residues long. Per germline, CDR1 MDHEN and CDR2 SYDVKM. CDR3 sequence: CASSTLNYGYTF. The DNA of the CDR3 is TGTGCCAGCAGCACCTTAAACTATGGCTACACCTTC.

The V and J genes are TRBV29-1 and TRBJ1-5; 7 bases agree with TRBD1. Unmatched junction bases numbered 6, after V lost 5 bases and J lost 5 bases. CDR3 size: 13 residues. The germline gives CDR1 SQVTM, CDR2 ANQGSEA. The CDR3 region is CSVSTGRDQPQHF. CDR3 bases: TGCAGCGTTTCGACAGGGCGCGATCAGCCCCAGCATTTT. The full variable domain, completed using reference TRBV29-1 and TRBJ1-5, is SAVISQKPSRDICQRGTSLTIQCQVDSQVTMMFWYRQQPGQSLTLIATANQGSEATYESGFVIDKFPISRPNLTFSTLTVSNMSPEDSSIYLCSVSTGRDQPQHFGDGTRLSIL.

The chain couples TRBV27 to TRBJ2-1, with 8 bases aligning to TRBD2. Germline loops: CDR1 MNHEY, CDR2 SMNVEV (reference sequence). The CDR3 is 13 residues long. The ends lost 8 bases at V and 7 bases at J; junction bases unmatched: 7. The CDR3 DNA is TGTGCCAGCCTGAAACGGGAGGGGAATGAGCAGTTCTTC. This gives the protein CASLKREGNEQFF.

The chain carries TRBV5-1 and TRBJ1-1, with 8 bases aligning to TRBD1. With 4 bases clipped from V and 0 bases from J, the junction kept 5 bases outside the gene matches. The germline CDR1 and CDR2 sequences are SGHRS and YFSETQ. CDR3 length: 15 residues. The CDR3 sequence is CASSLTGDMNTEAFF. For the CDR3, the DNA is TGCGCCAGCAGCCTGACAGGGGACATGAACACTGAAGCTTTCTTT.

The chain recombines TRBV7-8 with TRBJ2-3; no clear D gene. In germline, CDR1 is SGHVS, CDR2 FQNEAQ. The CDR3 runs to 11 residues. The V end was cut by 10 bases, the J end by 6 bases, with 11 bases between. For the CDR3, the DNA is TGTGCCACCACCCGGTCGGATACGCAGTATTTT. Amino acid sequence: CATTRSDTQYF.

This chain uses TRBV28 with TRBJ2-3; D possibly matches TRBD1 or TRBD2 (6 bases each). From germline, CDR1 is MDHEN and CDR2 SYDVKM. The V and J ends lost 5 bases and 1 base respectively, with 16 bases between them. This CDR3 region has 16 residues. CDR3 bases: TGTGCCAGCAGTGCTTGGGGTGGGGGGCGCACAGATACGCAGTATTTT. This codes for CASSAWGGGRTDTQYF.

This rearrangement joins TRBV28 to TRBJ2-3, with D unresolved. The CDR3 covers 15 residues. Germline loops: CDR1 MDHEN, CDR2 SYDVKM. The germline V and J ends were trimmed by 5 bases and 3 bases, with 15 bases remaining between them. The CDR3 is CASSKVMAATDTQYF. CDR3 sequence (DNA): TGTGCCAGCAGTAAAGTTATGGCCGCGACAGATACGCAGTATTTT.

The chain combines TRBV6-5 with TRBJ1-6, with TRBD1 as a possible D gene (5 bases). CDR1 MNHEY and CDR2 SVGAGI come from the germline V gene. Deletions cut 1 base from V and 7 bases from J, with 14 bases between. The CDR3 sequence is 16 residues long. The CDR3 sequence is CASSYWPQVQNSPLHF. As DNA, the CDR3 is TGTGCCAGCAGTTACTGGCCACAGGTGCAGAATTCACCCCTCCACTTT.

The chain uses TRBV7-8 and TRBJ1-5; D unclear. Per the germline V gene, CDR1 is SGHVS and CDR2 is FQNEAQ. This CDR3 contains 15 residues. The ends were cut back, 1 base at V and 4 bases at J, with 11 bases in the middle. This CDR3 reads CASSLVAGGNQPQHF. The CDR3 bases are TGTGCCAGCAGCTTAGTGGCAGGCGGAAATCAGCCCCAGCATTTT.

The rearrangement links TRBV6-2 or TRBV6-3 to TRBJ2-2; no definite D call. Deletions cut 2 bases from V and 3 bases from J, with 1 base between. Germline CDR1 is MNHEY and CDR2 is SVGEGT. CDR3 length equals 12 residues. The CDR3 spells CASSYDTGELFF. CDR3 coding DNA: TGTGCCAGCAGTTACGACACCGGGGAGCTGTTTTTT.

The chain is built from TRBV5-1 and TRBJ2-7, with 11 bases identical to TRBD2. The CDR3 loop spans 15 amino acids. Losses at the gene ends were 4 bases for V and 5 bases for J; bases not matched to a gene: 8. Germline CDR1 reads SGHRS; CDR2 reads YFSETQ. The CDR3, as DNA: TGCGCCAGCAGCCCCGCACGACTAGCGGGGAACGAGCAGTACTTC. Translation gives CASSPARLAGNEQYF.